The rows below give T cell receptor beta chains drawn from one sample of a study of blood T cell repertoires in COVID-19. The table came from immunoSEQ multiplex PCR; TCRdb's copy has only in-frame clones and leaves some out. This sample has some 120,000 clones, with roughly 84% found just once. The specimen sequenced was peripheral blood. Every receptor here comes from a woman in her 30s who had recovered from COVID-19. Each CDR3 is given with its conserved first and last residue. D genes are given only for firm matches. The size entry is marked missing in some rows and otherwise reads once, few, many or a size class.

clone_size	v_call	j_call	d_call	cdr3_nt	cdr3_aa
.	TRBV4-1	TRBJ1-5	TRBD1	TGCGCCAGCAGTCGGACAGGGGGCGGCGGCAATCAGCCCCAGCATTTT	CASSRTGGGGNQPQHF
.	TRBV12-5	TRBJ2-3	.	TGTGCTAGTGGTTGGACCCCGGGATATAATGCGGATACGCAGTATTTT	CASGWTPGYNADTQYF
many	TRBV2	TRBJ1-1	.	TGTGCCAGCAGTGAGAGGGAAGAGAACACTGAAGCTTTCTTT	CASSEREENTEAFF
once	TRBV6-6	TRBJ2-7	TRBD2	TGTGCCAACAACTTATCCCCGGGGGGTGAGCAGTACTTC	CANNLSPGGEQYF
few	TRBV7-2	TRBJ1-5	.	TGTGCCAGCAGCTTAGTGCGGGATCAGCCCCAGCATTTT	CASSLVRDQPQHF
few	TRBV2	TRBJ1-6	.	TGTGCCAGCAGTGCTCTAGGTTCGGGAAATTCACCCCTCCACTTT	CASSALGSGNSPLHF
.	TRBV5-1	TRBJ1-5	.	TGCGCCAGCAGCTCCACAGTAAATCAGCCCCAGCATTTT	CASSSTVNQPQHF
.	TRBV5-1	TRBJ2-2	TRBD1	TGCGCCAGCAGCTGGACAGGATCCGGGGAGCTGTTTTTT	CASSWTGSGELFF
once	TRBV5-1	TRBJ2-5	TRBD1	TGCGCCAGCAGCTTGGCCGGGACAGGGTTGAGTGTTGGCGGAGCGCAGTACTTC	CASSLAGTGLSVGGAQYF
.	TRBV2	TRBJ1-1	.	TGTGCCAGCAGTGAGGCAGGGTCGGGTACTGAAGCTTTCTTT	CASSEAGSGTEAFF
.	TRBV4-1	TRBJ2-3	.	TGCGCCAGCAGCCAAGCCGATCCTAAGACAGATACGCAGTATTTT	CASSQADPKTDTQYF
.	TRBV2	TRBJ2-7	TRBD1	TGTGCCAGCAGTATCCGGACAGGGCGCAACGAGCAGTACTTC	CASSIRTGRNEQYF
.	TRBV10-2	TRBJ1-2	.	TGCGCCAGTACGACGTCGTCGGGTAATGGCTACACCTTC	CASTTSSGNGYTF
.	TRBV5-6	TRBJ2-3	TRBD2	TGTGCCAGCAGCAACTCGGCTAGCGGATTCACAGATACGCAGTATTTT	CASSNSASGFTDTQYF
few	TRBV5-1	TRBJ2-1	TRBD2	TGCGCCAGCAGCTACCATAGCGGGGGGAATTCCTACAATGAGCAGTTCTTC	CASSYHSGGNSYNEQFF
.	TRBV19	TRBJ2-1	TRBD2	TGTGCCAGTAGTATAGGATCAGCGGGAGGGCCTGGGGAGCAGTTCTTC	CASSIGSAGGPGEQFF
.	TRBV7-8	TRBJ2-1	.	TGTGCCAGCAGCTTAGGGACTTCCTACAATGAGCAGTTCTTC	CASSLGTSYNEQFF
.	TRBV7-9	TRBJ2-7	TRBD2	TGTGCCAGCAGTCAACCGTCGGGCGGGGGGGCAACAGTGCAGTACTTC	CASSQPSGGGATVQYF
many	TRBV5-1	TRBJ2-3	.	TGCGCCAGCAGCTTGGTAGATAGCACAGATACGCAGTATTTT	CASSLVDSTDTQYF
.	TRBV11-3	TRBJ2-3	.	TGTGCCAGCTCGTCGCGGGAAGATACGCAGTATTTT	CASSSREDTQYF
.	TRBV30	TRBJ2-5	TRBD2	TGTGCCTGGAGTGGGACTAGCGGCCAAGAGACCCAGTACTTC	CAWSGTSGQETQYF
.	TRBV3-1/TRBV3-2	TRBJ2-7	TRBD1	TGTGCCAGCAGCCAAGCTAAATTCGGGACAGGGGGTCCCGAGCAGTACTTC	CASSQAKFGTGGPEQYF
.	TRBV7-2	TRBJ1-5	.	TGTGCCAGCAGCCCGAGGGGCAATCAGCCCCAGCATTTT	CASSPRGNQPQHF
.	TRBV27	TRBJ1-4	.	TGTGCCAGCAGTTTAGGCATAAGGGGCAAGAGCGAAAAACTGTTTTTT	CASSLGIRGKSEKLFF
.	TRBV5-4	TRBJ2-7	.	TGTGCCAGCAGCTTAGAAGCGGCCCTAACCTACGAGCAGTACTTC	CASSLEAALTYEQYF
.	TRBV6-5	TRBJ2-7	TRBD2	TGTGCCAGCAGGGACCGACTAGCTAGGTCCTACGAGCAGTACTTC	CASRDRLARSYEQYF
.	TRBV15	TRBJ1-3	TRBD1	TGTGCCAGTACGGACAGGGTGACTGGAAACACCATATATTTT	CASTDRVTGNTIYF
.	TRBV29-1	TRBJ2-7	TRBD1	TGCAGCGTCGGGACAGGGTATCCCTACGAGCAGTACTTC	CSVGTGYPYEQYF
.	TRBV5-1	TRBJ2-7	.	TGCGCCAGCAGCCCCGCTACTAGTTCTCGCGAGCAGTACTTC	CASSPATSSREQYF
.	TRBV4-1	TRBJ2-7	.	TGCGCCAGCAGCCAAGGACCGGGTCTCGACGAGCAGTACTTC	CASSQGPGLDEQYF
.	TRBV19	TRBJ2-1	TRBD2	TGTGCCAGTAGCGAACTAGCGGGTTACAATGAGCAGTTCTTC	CASSELAGYNEQFF
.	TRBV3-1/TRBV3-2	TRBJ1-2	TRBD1	TGTGCCAGCAGCCAGTCATCGACAGGGGGCTATGGCTACACCTTC	CASSQSSTGGYGYTF
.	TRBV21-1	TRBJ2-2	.	.	CASSSRVGQGITGELFF
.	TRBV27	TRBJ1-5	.	TGTGCCAGCAGTTCTTTTAATAGCAATCAGCCCCAGCATTTT	CASSSFNSNQPQHF
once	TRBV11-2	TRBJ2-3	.	TGTGCCAGCAGCTGGGACTCCTCAGATACGCAGTATTTT	CASSWDSSDTQYF
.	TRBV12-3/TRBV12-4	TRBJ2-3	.	TGTGCCAGCAGTTTACGGGGTGGAGATACGCAGTATTTT	CASSLRGGDTQYF
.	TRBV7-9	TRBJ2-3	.	TGTGCCAGCAGCTTAGATCAGACTTACACAGATACGCAGTATTTT	CASSLDQTYTDTQYF
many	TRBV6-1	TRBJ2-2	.	TGTGCCAGCAGTGAAGTAGTTAGGAACACCGGGGAGCTGTTTTTT	CASSEVVRNTGELFF
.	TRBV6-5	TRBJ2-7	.	TGTGCCATCAAACGTGACTTCGGTAACTACGAGCAGTACTTC	CAIKRDFGNYEQYF
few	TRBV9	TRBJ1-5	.	TGTGCCAGCAGCGTAGGTTCCGTAAATCAGCCCCAGCATTTT	CASSVGSVNQPQHF
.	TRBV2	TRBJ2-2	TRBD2	TGTGCCAGCAGTGCTGCACATTTTAGCGGGGGGATCAACACCGGGGAGCTGTTTTTT	CASSAAHFSGGINTGELFF
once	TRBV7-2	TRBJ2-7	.	TGTGCCAGCAGCTTAGCGACAGCAAGGGAGCAGTACTTC	CASSLATAREQYF
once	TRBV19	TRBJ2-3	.	TGTGCCAGTAGTATAGCTGTCACAGATACGCAGTATTTT	CASSIAVTDTQYF
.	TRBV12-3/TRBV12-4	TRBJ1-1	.	TGTGCCAGCAGTTCAGGGTCTACTGAAGCTTTCTTT	CASSSGSTEAFF
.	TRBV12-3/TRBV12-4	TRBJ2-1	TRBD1	TGTGCCAGCAGTTTGACAGGGGGCAATGAGCAGTTCTTC	CASSLTGGNEQFF
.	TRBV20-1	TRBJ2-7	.	TGCAGTGCTAGTCCTACAGTGGGTTCCTACGAGCAGTACTTC	CSASPTVGSYEQYF
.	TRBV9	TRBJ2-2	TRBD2	TGTGCCAGCAGCGTATTAGCGGGAACTTCCACCGGGGAGCTGTTTTTT	CASSVLAGTSTGELFF
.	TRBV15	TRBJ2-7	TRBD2	TGTGCCACCAGCAGATCGGGCGGGAGTTCCCCCTACGAGCAGTACTTC	CATSRSGGSSPYEQYF
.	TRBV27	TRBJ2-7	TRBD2	TGTGCCAGCAGTTGGACTAGCGGTGACTACGAGCAGTACTTC	CASSWTSGDYEQYF
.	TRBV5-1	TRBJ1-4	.	TGCGCCAGCAGCTTGGCTGGGAGGGCAGGCGTTAATGAAAAACTGTTTTTT	CASSLAGRAGVNEKLFF
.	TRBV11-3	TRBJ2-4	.	TGTGCCAGCAGCTTAGGGGGGGTCGGCATTCAGTACTTC	CASSLGGVGIQYF
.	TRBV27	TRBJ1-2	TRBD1	TGTGCCAGCAGCCTCGGACAGGGGTGGGGTGGCTACACCTTC	CASSLGQGWGGYTF
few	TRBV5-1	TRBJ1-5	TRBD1	TGCGCCAGCAGTAAGGGGACAGGGCGAAATCAGCCCCAGCATTTT	CASSKGTGRNQPQHF
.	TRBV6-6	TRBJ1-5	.	TGTGCCAGCACCACCCGGGGTGGAAACAATCAGCCCCAGCATTTT	CASTTRGGNNQPQHF
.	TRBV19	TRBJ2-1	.	TGTGCCAGTAGTATTGGTCCAGGGGGGAATGAGCAGTTCTTC	CASSIGPGGNEQFF
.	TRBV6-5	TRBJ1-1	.	TGTGCCAGCAGTTTTGGGGGCTTTAGGCCTGAAGCTTTCTTT	CASSFGGFRPEAFF
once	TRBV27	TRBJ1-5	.	TGTGCCAGCAGTTTAGTAAGGGGTAGCAATCAGCCCCAGCATTTT	CASSLVRGSNQPQHF
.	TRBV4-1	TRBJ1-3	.	TGCGCCAGCAGCCAAGATCGAGGCTCTGGAAACACCATATATTTT	CASSQDRGSGNTIYF
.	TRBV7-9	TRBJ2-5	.	TGTGCCAGCAGCTTGGGGGGTTTGACGGAGTACCAGTACTTC	CASSLGGLTEYQYF